The clone carrying this TCR beta chain has only a few counts. The antigen remains unidentified. The time point denotes: approximately twelve months of natalizumab therapy. Each PCR contained spiked synthetic TR CDR3 controls spanning every V-J pairing. Profiled with immunoSEQ multiplex PCR; TCRdb holds only in-frame clones, not every one. The repertoire holds under 30,000 clones, with approximately 90% as singletons. The data stem from a study of multiple sclerosis patients with progressive multifocal leukoencephalopathy. Findings of the study overall: At PML onset, no shared TRBV or TRBJ gene usage was seen. In most PML patients, TRB repertoires appeared less diverse by entropy.

The clonotype originates from a man aged 25 to 40 with multiple sclerosis. Sequenced material: PBMCs, taken from a patient treated with natalizumab.

In DNA form, the CDR3 reads TGTGCCAGTAATGGGAACCCCGAACTAGGGACCCAGTACTTC. Protein: CASNGNPELGTQYF. The V gene is TRBV6-1, the J gene TRBJ2-5, with D possibly matching TRBD2 (5 bases). Deletions cut 9 bases from V and 7 bases from J, with 21 bases between. The V gene's germline CDR1 is MNHNS and CDR2 SASEGT. The CDR3 sequence is 14 residues long.